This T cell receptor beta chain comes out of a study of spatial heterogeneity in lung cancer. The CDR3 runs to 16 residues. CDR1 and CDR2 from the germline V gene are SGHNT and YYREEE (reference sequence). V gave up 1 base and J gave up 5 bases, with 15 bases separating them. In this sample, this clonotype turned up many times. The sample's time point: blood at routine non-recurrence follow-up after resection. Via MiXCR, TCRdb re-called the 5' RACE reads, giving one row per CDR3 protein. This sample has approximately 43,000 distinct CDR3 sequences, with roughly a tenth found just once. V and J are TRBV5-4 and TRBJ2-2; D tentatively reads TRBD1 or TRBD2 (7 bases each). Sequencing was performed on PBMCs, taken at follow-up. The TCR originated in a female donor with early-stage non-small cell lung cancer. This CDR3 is CASSLPPGGGTGELFF. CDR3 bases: TGTGCCAGCAGCTTGCCCCCAGGGGGGGGTACCGGGGAGCTGTTTTTT.